Listed below are T cell receptor beta chains from one sample, sequenced in a study of T-cell reconstitution after alpha-beta-depleted transplantation in children. MiXCR, applied by TCRdb to the PCR reads, yields one record per CDR3 protein. The data show about a million distinct CDR3 sequences, around 30% seen once. Here the sequenced sample was PBMCs, mostly from graft donor cells, taken 360 days after TCRalphabeta/CD19-depleted stem cell transplant. The receptors here all came from a boy younger than two who had a stem cell transplant for SCID, so the T cells may come from the graft donor. Each CDR3 is given with its conserved first and last residue. The D gene is left open where the match is weak. Size is omitted from some rows. Given values are once, few, many or a class for expanded clones.

j_call v_call clone_size d_call cdr3_aa cdr3_nt
TRBJ2-5 TRBV20-1 few TRBD1 CSARSGGTGGRETQYF TGCAGTGCTAGATCCGGAGGGACAGGGGGCCGGGAGACCCAGTACTTC
TRBJ2-2 TRBV25-1 NA NA CASSPRYRDTGELFF TGTGCCAGCAGCCCTCGTTACAGGGACACCGGGGAGCTGTTTTTT
TRBJ2-2 TRBV12-3/TRBV12-4 NA NA CASSFRTSYTGELFF TGTGCCAGCAGTTTTCGGACATCTTACACCGGGGAGCTGTTTTTT
TRBJ2-3 TRBV12-5 NA NA CASGLVPAKDTQYF TGTGCTAGTGGTTTGGTACCGGCTAAAGATACGCAGTATTTT
TRBJ2-7 TRBV9 NA NA CASSVEGDSYEQYF TGTGCCAGCAGCGTAGAGGGGGATTCCTACGAGCAGTACTTC
TRBJ2-5 TRBV4-1 NA TRBD1 CASSQERRGFQETQYF TGCGCCAGCAGCCAAGAGCGCAGGGGGTTCCAAGAGACCCAGTACTTC
TRBJ1-1 TRBV7-9 NA NA CASTPDRMKNTEAFF TGTGCCAGCACCCCCGACAGGATGAAGAACACTGAAGCTTTCTTT
TRBJ2-6 TRBV9 NA TRBD1 CASSLSPGQGPGANVLTF TGTGCCAGCAGCCTCTCCCCCGGACAGGGGCCTGGGGCCAACGTCCTGACTTTC
TRBJ2-1 TRBV6-1 NA NA CASSHLHEQFF TGTGCCAGCAGCCATCTCCATGAGCAGTTCTTC
TRBJ2-1 TRBV5-1 few NA CASSLIREQFF TGCGCCAGCAGCTTGATACGCGAGCAGTTCTTC
TRBJ2-3 TRBV20-1 NA NA CSARDPGERTDTQYF TGCAGTGCTAGAGATCCGGGCGAACGCACAGATACGCAGTATTTT
TRBJ1-2 TRBV12-3/TRBV12-4 NA NA CASSADSYYGYTF TGTGCCAGCAGCGCCGACAGTTACTATGGCTACACCTTC
TRBJ2-4 TRBV2 NA NA CASRPGPKNIQYF TGTGCCAGCAGGCCGGGACCCAAAAACATTCAGTACTTC
TRBJ2-1 TRBV7-3 NA NA CASSLRAGAWRGSSYNEQFF TGTGCCAGCAGCTTAAGGGCGGGGGCATGGCGGGGGAGCTCCTACAATGAGCAGTTCTTC
TRBJ2-5 TRBV7-8 few NA CASSLWWTNQETQYF TGTGCCAGCAGCTTATGGTGGACTAACCAAGAGACCCAGTACTTC
TRBJ1-1 TRBV7-9 NA NA CASSSGLAVNTEAFF TGTGCCAGCAGCTCAGGTCTAGCCGTGAACACTGAAGCTTTCTTT
TRBJ2-7 TRBV2 NA NA CASTRVAYEQYF TGTGCCAGCACTCGGGTAGCCTACGAGCAGTACTTC
TRBJ1-1 TRBV2 NA TRBD1 CASSGGEDRGGSTEAFF TGTGCCAGCAGTGGGGGAGAGGACAGGGGGGGAAGCACTGAAGCTTTCTTT
TRBJ2-3 TRBV3-1 NA TRBD2 CASSQVGGARTDTQYF TGTGCCAGCAGCCAAGTCGGGGGGGCCCGCACAGATACGCAGTATTTT
TRBJ1-4 TRBV7-3 once NA CASSAYMNEKLFF TGTGCCAGCAGCGCATACATGAATGAAAAACTGTTTTTT
TRBJ2-3 TRBV14 once TRBD1 CASSQDHQGATDTQYF TGTGCCAGCAGCCAAGATCATCAGGGGGCCACAGATACGCAGTATTTT
TRBJ2-1 TRBV23-1 few NA CATVGGGSSYNEQFF TGCGCCACTGTAGGGGGCGGGAGCTCCTACAATGAGCAGTTCTTC
TRBJ1-5 TRBV6-2/TRBV6-3 few TRBD1 CASRADRVNQPQHF TGTGCCAGCAGGGCCGACAGGGTTAATCAGCCCCAGCATTTT
TRBJ1-3 TRBV6-1 few NA CASSRTGARRNTIYF TGTGCCAGCAGTCGAACAGGTGCCCGACGAAACACCATATATTTT
TRBJ2-3 TRBV9 NA NA CASSVLGGRTDTQYF TGTGCCAGCAGCGTCCTGGGTGGGCGCACAGATACGCAGTATTTT
TRBJ2-5 TRBV2 NA TRBD2 CASSEWSFSGGLQETQYF TGTGCCAGCAGTGAATGGTCTTTCAGCGGGGGCCTCCAAGAGACCCAGTACTTC
TRBJ2-1 TRBV7-7 NA TRBD1 CASSGSGDRVPYNEQFF TGTGCCAGCAGCGGTAGTGGGGACAGGGTTCCCTACAATGAGCAGTTCTTC
TRBJ2-7 TRBV20-1 once NA CSARGQGISYEQYF TGCAGTGCTAGGGGGCAGGGTATCTCCTACGAGCAGTACTTC
TRBJ2-5 TRBV6-1 few TRBD1 CASIRDRVRTETQYF TGTGCCAGCATCCGGGACAGGGTTAGGACAGAGACCCAGTACTTC
TRBJ2-1 TRBV3-1 NA NA CASSQSPANEQFF TGTGCCAGCAGCCAGTCACCTGCCAATGAGCAGTTCTTC
TRBJ2-7 TRBV4-1 NA NA CASSQFEGNEQYF TGCGCCAGCAGCCAATTCGAGGGAAACGAGCAGTACTTC
TRBJ2-2 TRBV11-2 few NA CASSSVGLPNTGELFF TGTGCCAGCAGCTCCGTCGGACTACCGAACACCGGGGAGCTGTTTTTT
TRBJ2-1 TRBV28 NA NA CASSGKGQPYNEQFF TGTGCCAGCAGTGGAAAGGGACAACCCTACAATGAGCAGTTCTTC
TRBJ1-1 TRBV5-1 NA TRBD1 CASRGTGGGGTEAFF TGCGCCAGCAGGGGAACAGGGGGCGGTGGCACTGAAGCTTTCTTT
TRBJ2-6 TRBV20-1 few TRBD1 CSARRQGASLSGANVLTF TGCAGTGCTAGACGACAGGGGGCTTCCCTCTCTGGGGCCAACGTCCTGACTTTC
TRBJ2-5 TRBV12-3/TRBV12-4 NA TRBD2 CASSRGGTSGVETQYF TGTGCCAGCAGCCGTGGCGGGACTAGCGGGGTGGAGACCCAGTACTTC
TRBJ2-3 TRBV20-1 NA TRBD2 CSAGVWRGSTDTQYF TGCAGTGCTGGGGTCTGGCGGGGGAGCACAGATACGCAGTATTTT
TRBJ2-7 TRBV4-2 few NA CASSQVGGGEQYF TGTGCCAGCAGCCAAGTCGGAGGGGGCGAGCAGTACTTC
TRBJ2-1 TRBV6-5 few NA CASSYGGVDYNEQFF TGTGCCAGCAGTTATGGAGGGGTGGACTACAATGAGCAGTTCTTC
TRBJ1-1 TRBV20-1 few NA CSAQGAADTEAFF TGCAGTGCCCAGGGAGCGGCGGACACTGAAGCTTTCTTT
TRBJ2-1 TRBV2 NA TRBD2 CASSESGGIYNEQFF TGTGCCAGCAGTGAGTCGGGGGGGATATACAATGAGCAGTTCTTC
TRBJ2-6 TRBV27 few TRBD2 CASSPPAGTSGANVLTF TGTGCCAGCAGTCCGCCAGCGGGGACCTCTGGGGCCAACGTCCTGACTTTC
TRBJ2-5 TRBV12-3/TRBV12-4 few TRBD1 CASSPGTVPRETQYF TGTGCCAGCAGTCCGGGGACAGTACCAAGAGAGACCCAGTACTTC
TRBJ1-6 TRBV3-1 NA NA CASSHPQGEAPLHF TGTGCCAGCAGCCATCCACAGGGTGAAGCACCCCTCCACTTT
TRBJ2-1 TRBV12-3/TRBV12-4 NA TRBD1 CASSLKGTGGYEQFF TGTGCCAGCAGTTTAAAGGGGACAGGGGGTTATGAGCAGTTCTTC
TRBJ1-2 TRBV5-5 NA NA CASTKRTPSYGYTF TGTGCCAGCACCAAAAGGACCCCTTCATATGGCTACACCTTC
TRBJ2-5 TRBV29-1 NA NA CSVERRVEETQYF TGCAGCGTTGAGCGACGCGTCGAGGAGACCCAGTACTTC
TRBJ1-1 TRBV5-1 NA NA CASSFGGDGPEAFF TGCGCCAGCAGCTTCGGGGGAGATGGCCCTGAAGCTTTCTTT
TRBJ2-7 TRBV11-2 NA TRBD2 CASSSFPLRTSGVNSYEQYF TGTGCCAGCAGCTCCTTCCCCCTGAGAACTAGCGGGGTGAACTCCTACGAGCAGTACTTC
TRBJ2-6 TRBV18 few NA CASSPRTWEVQLLSGANVLTF TGTGCCAGCTCACCACGTACTTGGGAGGTTCAATTACTCTCTGGGGCCAACGTCCTGACTTTC